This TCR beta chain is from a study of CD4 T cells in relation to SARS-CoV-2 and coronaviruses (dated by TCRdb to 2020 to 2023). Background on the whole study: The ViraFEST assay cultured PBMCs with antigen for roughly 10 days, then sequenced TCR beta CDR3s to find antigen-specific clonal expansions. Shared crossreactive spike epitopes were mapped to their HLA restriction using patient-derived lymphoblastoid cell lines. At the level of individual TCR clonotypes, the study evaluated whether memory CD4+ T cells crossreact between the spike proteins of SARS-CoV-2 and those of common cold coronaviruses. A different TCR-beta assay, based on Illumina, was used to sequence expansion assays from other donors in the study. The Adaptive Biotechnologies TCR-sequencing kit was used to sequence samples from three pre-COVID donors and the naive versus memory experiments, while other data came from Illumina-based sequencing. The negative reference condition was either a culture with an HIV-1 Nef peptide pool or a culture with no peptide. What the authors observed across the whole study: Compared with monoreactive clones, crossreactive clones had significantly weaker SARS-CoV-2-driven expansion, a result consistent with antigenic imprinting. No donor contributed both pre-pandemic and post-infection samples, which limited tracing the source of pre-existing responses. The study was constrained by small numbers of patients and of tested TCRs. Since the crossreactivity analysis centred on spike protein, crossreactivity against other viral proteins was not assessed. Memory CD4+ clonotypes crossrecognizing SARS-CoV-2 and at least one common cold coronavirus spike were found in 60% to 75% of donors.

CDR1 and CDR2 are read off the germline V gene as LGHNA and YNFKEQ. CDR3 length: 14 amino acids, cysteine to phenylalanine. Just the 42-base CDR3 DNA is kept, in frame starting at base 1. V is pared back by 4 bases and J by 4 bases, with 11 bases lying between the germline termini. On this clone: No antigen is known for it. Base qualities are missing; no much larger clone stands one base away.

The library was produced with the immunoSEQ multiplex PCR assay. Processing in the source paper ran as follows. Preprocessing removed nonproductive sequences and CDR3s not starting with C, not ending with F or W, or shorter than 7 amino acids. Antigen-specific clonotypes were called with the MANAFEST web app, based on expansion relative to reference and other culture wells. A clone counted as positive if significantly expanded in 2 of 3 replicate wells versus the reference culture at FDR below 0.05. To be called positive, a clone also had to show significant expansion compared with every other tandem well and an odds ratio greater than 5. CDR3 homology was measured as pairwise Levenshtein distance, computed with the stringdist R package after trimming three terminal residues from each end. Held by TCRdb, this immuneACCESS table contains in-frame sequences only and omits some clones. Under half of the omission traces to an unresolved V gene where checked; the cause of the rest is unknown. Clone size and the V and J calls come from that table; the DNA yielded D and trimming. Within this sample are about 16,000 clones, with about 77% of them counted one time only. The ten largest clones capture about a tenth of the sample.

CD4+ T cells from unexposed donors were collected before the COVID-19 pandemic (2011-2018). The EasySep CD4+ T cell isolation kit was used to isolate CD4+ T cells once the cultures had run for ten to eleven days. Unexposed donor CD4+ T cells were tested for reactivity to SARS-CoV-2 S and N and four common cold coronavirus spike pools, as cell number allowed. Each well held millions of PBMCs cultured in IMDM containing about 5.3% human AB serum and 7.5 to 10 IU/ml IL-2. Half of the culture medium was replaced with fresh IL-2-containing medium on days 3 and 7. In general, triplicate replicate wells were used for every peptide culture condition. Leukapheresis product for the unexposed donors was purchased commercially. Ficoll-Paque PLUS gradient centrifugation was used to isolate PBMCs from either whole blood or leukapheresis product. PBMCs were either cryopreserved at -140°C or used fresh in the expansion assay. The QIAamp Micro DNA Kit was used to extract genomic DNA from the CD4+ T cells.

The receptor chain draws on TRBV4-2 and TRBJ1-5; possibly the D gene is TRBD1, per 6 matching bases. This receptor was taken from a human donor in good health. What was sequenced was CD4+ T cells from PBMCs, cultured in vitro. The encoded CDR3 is CASSPDRINQPQHF. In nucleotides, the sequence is TGTGCCAGCAGCCCTGACAGGATTAATCAGCCCCAGCATTTT.